The entry below gives a single T cell receptor beta chain sequence along with its context. Ten or more counts support this clone. Its target antigen remains unknown. Per-base qualities were not stored, and no clone one base away is much larger. None of the patients had been given any treatment before thyroid surgery. The study retrospectively analysed patient clinical samples collected from the early 2010s to the late 2010s using T-cell receptor beta sequencing. Library preparation was by PCR. Instrument used: Illumina HiSeq 4000. High-throughput sequencing was used to profile the TCR beta-chain CDR3 region of every patient. In the paper's pipeline: CDR3 differences across clinicopathological groups were used to build a classifier for discriminating distant-metastatic papillary thyroid cancer patients. The Shannon index was used to assess repertoire diversity, and the Morisita-Horn index was used to assess tumor-blood repertoire similarity. Clones were called with MiXCR by TCRdb after fastp trimmed the public reads at Q25, and only in-frame beta chains were retained. Clone size and V and J calls follow TCRdb, not the original study. This sample has some 30,000 clones in its table, and 15% to 20% of those were observed once. More than 6.5% of the sample rests with the top ten.

This record belongs to a study of metastatic and nonmetastatic thyroid tumors (TCRdb year 2020). Some background on the complete study: Repertoires were compared across peripheral blood and tumor or nodule tissue samples from malignant and benign thyroid patients.

Findings and caveats that apply to the study as a whole: In both blood and tumor samples, malignant tumors were reported to have significantly higher TCR beta diversity than benign nodules.

This sequence originates from a female donor with papillary thyroid cancer or a benign thyroid nodule (not recorded which). Some clones in this sample may be carry-over from other donors' samples. Sequencing used blood.

The CDR3 is CASSDAIPLGEQYF. The base sequence is TGTGCCAGCAGTGACGCGATCCCGCTGGGGGAGCAGTACTTC. The receptor chain draws on TRBV6-1 and TRBJ2-7; the D segment cannot be called with confidence. The trim is 3 bases for V and 7 bases for J, with a gap of 16 bases between the germline ends. Looking up the germline V gene yields CDR1 MNHNS and CDR2 SASEGT. The CDR3, cysteine through phenylalanine, is 14 amino acids long. Left in the record is the CDR3 DNA by itself, 42 bases read in frame from the first base.